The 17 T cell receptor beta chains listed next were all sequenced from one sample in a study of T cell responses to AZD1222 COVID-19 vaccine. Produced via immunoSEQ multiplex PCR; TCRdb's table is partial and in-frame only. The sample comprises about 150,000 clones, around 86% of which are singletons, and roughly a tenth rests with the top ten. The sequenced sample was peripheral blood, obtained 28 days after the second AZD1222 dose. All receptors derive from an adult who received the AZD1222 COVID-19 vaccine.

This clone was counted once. This CDR3 is CASSVRTGWDEKLFF. DNA of the CDR3: TGTGCCAGCAGCGTGCGGACAGGGTGGGATGAAAAACTGTTTTTT. V is TRBV7-2 and J is TRBJ1-4; the match to TRBD1 covers 8 bases. The germline V gene encodes CDR1 SGHTA and CDR2 FQGNSA. V shed 5 bases, J shed 6 bases, and the junction held 8 bases outside the gene matches. The CDR3 is 15 amino acids.

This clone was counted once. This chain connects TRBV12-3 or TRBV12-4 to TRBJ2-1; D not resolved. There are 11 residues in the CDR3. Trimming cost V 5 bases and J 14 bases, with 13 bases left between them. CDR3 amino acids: CASSPLNKEFF. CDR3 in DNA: TGTGCCAGCAGTCCACTGAATAAGGAGTTCTTC.

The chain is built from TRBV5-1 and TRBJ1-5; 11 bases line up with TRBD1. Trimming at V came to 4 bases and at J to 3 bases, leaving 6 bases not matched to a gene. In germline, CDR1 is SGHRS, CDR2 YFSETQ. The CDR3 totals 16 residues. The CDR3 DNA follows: TGCGCCAGCAGCATAGGACAGGGGGCACCCAATCAGCCCCAGCATTTT. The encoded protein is CASSIGQGAPNQPQHF.

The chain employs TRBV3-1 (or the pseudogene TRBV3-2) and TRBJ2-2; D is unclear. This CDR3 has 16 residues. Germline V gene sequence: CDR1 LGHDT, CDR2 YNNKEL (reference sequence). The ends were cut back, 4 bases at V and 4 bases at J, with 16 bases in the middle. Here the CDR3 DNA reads TGTGCCAGCAGCCTTATTCCGGCTCGTGGCACCGGGGAGCTGTTTTTT. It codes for CASSLIPARGTGELFF.

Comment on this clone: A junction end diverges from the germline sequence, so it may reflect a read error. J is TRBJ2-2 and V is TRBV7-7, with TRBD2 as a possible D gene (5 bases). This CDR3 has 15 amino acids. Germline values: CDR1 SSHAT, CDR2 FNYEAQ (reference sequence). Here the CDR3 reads CASSPTHTRAGELFF. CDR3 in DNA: TGTGCTAGCAGCCCAACACATACTAGAGCCGGGGAGCTGTTTTTT.

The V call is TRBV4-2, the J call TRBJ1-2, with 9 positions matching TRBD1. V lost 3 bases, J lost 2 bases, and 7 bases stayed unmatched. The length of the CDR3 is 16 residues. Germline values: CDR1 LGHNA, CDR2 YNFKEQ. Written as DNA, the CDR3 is TGTGCCAGCAGCCAGGGAGGGACAGGGAACAACTATGGCTACACCTTC. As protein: CASSQGGTGNNYGYTF.

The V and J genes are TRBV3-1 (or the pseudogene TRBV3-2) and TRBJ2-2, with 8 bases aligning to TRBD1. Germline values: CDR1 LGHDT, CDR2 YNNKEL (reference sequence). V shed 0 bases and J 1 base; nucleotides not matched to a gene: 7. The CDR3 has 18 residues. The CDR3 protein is CASSQDVGGTGNTGELFF. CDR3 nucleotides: TGTGCCAGCAGCCAAGATGTAGGGGGGACAGGGAACACCGGGGAGCTGTTTTTT.

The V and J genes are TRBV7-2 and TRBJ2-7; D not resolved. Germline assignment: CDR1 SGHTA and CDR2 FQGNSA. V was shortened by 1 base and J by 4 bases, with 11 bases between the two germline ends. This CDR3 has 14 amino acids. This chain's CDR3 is CASSLGLKIYEQYF. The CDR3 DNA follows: TGTGCCAGCAGCTTAGGGCTCAAGATTTACGAGCAGTACTTC.

DNA for the CDR3: TGTGCCAGTAGTATAGGAGGCCTATACGAGCAGTACTTC. Its translation: CASSIGGLYEQYF. This chain connects TRBV19 to TRBJ2-7; D uncertain. V shed 1 base and J shed 4 bases, with 8 bases lying between them. The germline V gene has CDR1 LNHDA and CDR2 SQIVND (reference sequence). The CDR3 has 13 residues.

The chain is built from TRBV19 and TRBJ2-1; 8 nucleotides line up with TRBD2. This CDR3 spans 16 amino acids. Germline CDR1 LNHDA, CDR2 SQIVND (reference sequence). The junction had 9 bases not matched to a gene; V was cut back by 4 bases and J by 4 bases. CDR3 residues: CASSTIAGRGYNEQFF. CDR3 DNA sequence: TGTGCCAGTAGTACCATAGCGGGGAGGGGGTACAATGAGCAGTTCTTC.

CDR3 bases: TGCGCCAGCAGCTTGGGGGGACAGAGCTCTGGAAACACCATATATTTT. Protein product: CASSLGGQSSGNTIYF. The J gene is TRBJ1-3, the V gene TRBV5-1; TRBD1 matches at 7 bases. The CDR3 totals 16 residues. Trimming took 0 bases from V and 0 from J; bases not matched to a gene: 3. Germline CDR1 and CDR2: SGHRS and YFSETQ.

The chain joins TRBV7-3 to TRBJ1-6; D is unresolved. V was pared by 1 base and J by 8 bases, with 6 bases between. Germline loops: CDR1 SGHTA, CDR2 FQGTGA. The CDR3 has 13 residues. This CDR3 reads CASSLNGHSPLHF. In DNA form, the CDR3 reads TGTGCCAGCAGCTTAAACGGACATTCACCCCTCCACTTT.

CDR3 sequence reads: CASSPSAANTEAFF. CDR3 coding DNA: TGTGCCAGCTCACCATCGGCAGCGAACACTGAAGCTTTCTTT. The genes are TRBV18 and TRBJ1-1; D not certain. This CDR3 region has 14 residues. CDR1 and CDR2 from the germline V gene are KGHSH and LQKENI. Trimming stripped 2 bases from V and 1 base from J, with 8 bases between.

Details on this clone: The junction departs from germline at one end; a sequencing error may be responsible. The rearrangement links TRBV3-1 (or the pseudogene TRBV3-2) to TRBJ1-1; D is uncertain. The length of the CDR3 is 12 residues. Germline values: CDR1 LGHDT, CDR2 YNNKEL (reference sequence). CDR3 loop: CASSQAVREGFF. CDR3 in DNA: TGTGCCAGCAGCCAGGCCGTTAGGGAAGGTTTCTTT.

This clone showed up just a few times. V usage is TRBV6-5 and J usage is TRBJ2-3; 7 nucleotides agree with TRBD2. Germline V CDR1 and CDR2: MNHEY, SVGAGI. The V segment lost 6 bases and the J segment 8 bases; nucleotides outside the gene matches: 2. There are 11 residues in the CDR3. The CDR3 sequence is CASSPGGTQYF. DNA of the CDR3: TGTGCCAGCAGCCCGGGAGGTACGCAGTATTTT.

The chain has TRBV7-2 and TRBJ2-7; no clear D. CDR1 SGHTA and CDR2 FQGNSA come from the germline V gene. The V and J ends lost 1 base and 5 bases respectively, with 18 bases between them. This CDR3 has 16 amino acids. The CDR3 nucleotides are TGTGCCAGCAGCTTAGGGTTAAGCAGGCTGACGGACGAGCAGTACTTC. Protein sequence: CASSLGLSRLTDEQYF.

Written as DNA, the CDR3 is TGTGCCAGCAGCTTAGATCGGCGGAAGGAAGATACGCAGTATTTT. Amino acids: CASSLDRRKEDTQYF. This rearrangement joins TRBV7-2 to TRBJ2-3, with D unclear. The CDR3 extends over 15 amino acids. Trimming took 1 base from V and 5 from J, leaving 13 bases between them. CDR1 and CDR2 from the germline V gene are SGHTA and FQGNSA.